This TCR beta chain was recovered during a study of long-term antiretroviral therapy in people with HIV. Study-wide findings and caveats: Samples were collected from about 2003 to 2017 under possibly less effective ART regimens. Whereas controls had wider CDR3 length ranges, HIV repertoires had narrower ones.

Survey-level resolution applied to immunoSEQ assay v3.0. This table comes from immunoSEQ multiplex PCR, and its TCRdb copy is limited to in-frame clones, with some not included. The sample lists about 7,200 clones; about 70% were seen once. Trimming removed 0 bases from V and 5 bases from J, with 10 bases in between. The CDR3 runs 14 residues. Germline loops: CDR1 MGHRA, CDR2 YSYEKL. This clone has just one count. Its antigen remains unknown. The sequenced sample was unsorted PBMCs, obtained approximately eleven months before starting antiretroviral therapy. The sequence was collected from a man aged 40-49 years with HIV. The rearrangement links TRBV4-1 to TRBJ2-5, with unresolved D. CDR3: CASSQDLVRETQYF. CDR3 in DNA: TGCGCCAGCAGCCAAGATCTCGTGAGGGAGACCCAGTACTTC.